This passage covers 12 T cell receptor beta chains from one sample sequenced in a study of T cells in Graves' hyperthyroidism and ophthalmopathy. TCR beta CDR3 region amplification was performed from RNA transcripts. HTBI primers were used for first-round RT-PCR of the TCR CDR3. TCRdb recomputed calls from the multiplex PCR reads with MiXCR, one row per CDR3 protein. The sample holds around 280,000 distinct CDR3 sequences, 13% seen once. Sequencing was carried out using blood. The origin of the receptors is a woman in her twenties or thirties with Graves' hyperthyroidism that later progressed to Graves' ophthalmopathy.

This clonotype was recorded at least ten times. This chain uses TRBV20-1 with TRBJ1-2; weak D call: TRBD1 (6 bases). The CDR3 is 13 residues long. Trimming cost V 0 bases and J 8 bases, with 13 bases left between them. CDR1 and CDR2 from the germline V gene are DFQATT and SNEGSKA (reference sequence). CDR3 bases: TGCAGTGCTAGAGATAGGGGGGCTGACGGCTACACCTTC. It is translated as CSARDRGADGYTF.

The chain couples TRBV30 to TRBJ2-7; D perhaps matches TRBD1 (6 bases). The CDR3 extends over 14 amino acids. With 0 bases removed from V and 3 bases from J, the gap between germline ends came to 12 bases. The germline CDR1 and CDR2 sequences are GTSNPN and SVGIG (reference sequence). This CDR3 reads CAWSVGRGIYEQYF. Here the CDR3 DNA reads TGTGCCTGGAGTGTAGGCAGGGGTATCTACGAGCAGTACTTC.

Concerning this clonotype: It may be a read error: a sequence one base away is much more abundant. This rearrangement joins TRBV28 to TRBJ1-5, with D maybe TRBD1 (6 bases). CDR3 size: 16 residues. V lost 3 bases to trimming and J lost 2 bases, with 14 bases between them. CDR1 and CDR2 from the germline V gene are MDHEN and SYDVKM. The CDR3 is CASSFGTRNGNQPQHF. CDR3 DNA sequence: TGTGCCAGCAGTTTTGGGACACGAAATGGCAATCAGCCCCAGCATTTT.

The table lists this clonotype with many counts. The chain joins TRBV7-3 to TRBJ1-1; TRBD1 might be the D (6 bases). CDR1 and CDR2 (germline): SGHTA, FQGTGA. V was pared by 0 bases and J by 1 base, with 9 bases between. The CDR3 length is 15 residues. The CDR3 nucleotides read TGTGCCAGCAGCTTAACGTGGGGGCAGAACACTGAAGCTTTCTTT. The encoded protein is CASSLTWGQNTEAFF.

This clonotype was observed many times. CDR3 in amino acids: CASSLTFSSYNEQFF. DNA of the CDR3: TGTGCCAGCAGCTTAACTTTCAGCTCCTACAATGAGCAGTTCTTC. This chain links TRBV7-3 with TRBJ2-1; D gene uncertain. Deletions cut 0 bases from V and 0 bases from J, with 6 bases between. Germline values: CDR1 SGHTA, CDR2 FQGTGA. The CDR3 consists of 15 residues.

This chain connects TRBV15 to TRBJ2-2, with 8 nucleotides matching TRBD1. The CDR3 is 19 residues long. The V and J ends lost 1 base and 4 bases, in that order; junction bases with no gene match: 14. Germline values: CDR1 LNHNV, CDR2 YYDKDF (reference sequence). Written as DNA, the CDR3 is TGTGCCACCAGCAGAGCCACCATATTAGACAGGGGTGCCACCGGGGAGCTGTTTTTT. This gives the protein CATSRATILDRGATGELFF.

This clonotype was found many times. The chain employs TRBV20-1 and TRBJ1-4; D gene ambiguous. With 4 bases removed from V and 0 bases from J, the gap between germline ends came to 18 bases. This CDR3 has 17 residues. Germline V gene data show CDR1 as DFQATT and CDR2 as SNEGSKA (reference sequence). The CDR3 region has the DNA TGCAGTGCTACCCGAATTTCTAACAGTGCAACTAATGAAAAACTGTTTTTT. This translates into CSATRISNSATNEKLFF.

This chain connects TRBV12-3 or TRBV12-4 to TRBJ1-1, with 11 bases matching TRBD1. The CDR3 extends over 15 amino acids. V shed 8 bases and J 0 bases; nucleotides not matched to a gene: 5. The CDR3 sequence: CASGGQGGLNTEAFF. The CDR3 bases are TGTGCCAGCGGGGGACAGGGGGGCCTGAACACTGAAGCTTTCTTT.

This clonotype was picked up many times. The chain is built from TRBV11-2 and TRBJ2-7, with D perhaps matching TRBD1 (6 bases). This CDR3 comprises 13 residues. V lost 6 bases, J lost 5 bases, and 14 bases lay in between. Per germline, CDR1 SGHAT and CDR2 FQNNGV. In nucleotides, the CDR3 is TGTGCCAGCAGTCAAAGGAAGGGGGACGAGCAGTACTTC. As protein: CASSQRKGDEQYF.

This clonotype was seen at least ten times. The rearrangement joins TRBV30 to TRBJ2-5; D gene unclear. V was trimmed by 2 bases and J by 4 bases, leaving 14 bases between them. The germline V gene has CDR1 GTSNPN and CDR2 SVGIG (reference sequence). This CDR3 is 14 amino acids long. For the CDR3, the DNA is TGTGCCTGGAGTTCAGAGGTAGCTCGAGAGACCCAGTACTTC. Translating gives CAWSSEVARETQYF.

In its sample, this clonotype was seen many times. The rearrangement joins TRBV5-1 to TRBJ2-2; perhaps TRBD1 as D (6 bases). Germline CDR1 SGHRS, CDR2 YFSETQ. V was pared by 2 bases and J by 5 bases, with 19 bases between. The CDR3 extends over 17 amino acids. DNA for the CDR3: TGCGCCAGCAGCTTCCCTCAAGGCAAGGGGGAGACCGGGGAGCTGTTTTTT. It yields the protein CASSFPQGKGETGELFF.

In its sample, this clonotype was seen many times. CDR3 region: CASSQGVGQVDGYTF. CDR3 nucleotide sequence: TGTGCCAGCAGCCAAGGAGTCGGACAGGTAGATGGCTACACCTTC. The chain joins TRBV3-1 to TRBJ1-2, with 7 bases identical to TRBD1. There are 15 residues in the CDR3. Germline CDR1 reads LGHDT; CDR2 reads YNNKEL (reference sequence). Losses at the gene ends were 1 base for V and 6 bases for J; bases not matched to a gene: 8.